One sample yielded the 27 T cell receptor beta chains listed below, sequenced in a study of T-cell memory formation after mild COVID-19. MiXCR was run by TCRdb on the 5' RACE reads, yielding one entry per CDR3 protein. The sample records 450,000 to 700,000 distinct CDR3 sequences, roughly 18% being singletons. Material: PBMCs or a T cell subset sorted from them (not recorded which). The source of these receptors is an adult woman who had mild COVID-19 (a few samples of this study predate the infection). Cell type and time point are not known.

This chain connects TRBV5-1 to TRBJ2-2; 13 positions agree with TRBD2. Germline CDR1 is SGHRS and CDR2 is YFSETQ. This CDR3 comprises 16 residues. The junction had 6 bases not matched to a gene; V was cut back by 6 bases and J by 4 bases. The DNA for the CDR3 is TGCGCCAGCACCCCGACTAGCGGGGGGCTCACCGGGGAGCTGTTTTTT. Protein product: CASTPTSGGLTGELFF.

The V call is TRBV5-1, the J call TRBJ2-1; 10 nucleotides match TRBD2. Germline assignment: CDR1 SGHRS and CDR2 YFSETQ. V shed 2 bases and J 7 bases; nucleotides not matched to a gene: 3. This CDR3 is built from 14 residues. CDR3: CASSFGTSVNEQFF. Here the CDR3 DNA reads TGCGCCAGCAGCTTTGGGACTAGCGTTAATGAGCAGTTCTTC.

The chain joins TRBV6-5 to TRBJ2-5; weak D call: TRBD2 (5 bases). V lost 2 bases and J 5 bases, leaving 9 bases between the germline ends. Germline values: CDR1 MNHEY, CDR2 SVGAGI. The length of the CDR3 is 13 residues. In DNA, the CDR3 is TGTGCCAGCAGTTACGAGGGATTGGAGACCCAGTACTTC. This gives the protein CASSYEGLETQYF.

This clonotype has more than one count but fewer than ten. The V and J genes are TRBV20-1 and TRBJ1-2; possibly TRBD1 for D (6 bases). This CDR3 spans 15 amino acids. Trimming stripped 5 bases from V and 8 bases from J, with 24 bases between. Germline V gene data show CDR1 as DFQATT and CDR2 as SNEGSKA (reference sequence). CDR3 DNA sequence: TGCAGTGCTCCCCAACGGGGGCAGGGCCAGGGCGGCTACACCTTC. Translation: CSAPQRGQGQGGYTF.

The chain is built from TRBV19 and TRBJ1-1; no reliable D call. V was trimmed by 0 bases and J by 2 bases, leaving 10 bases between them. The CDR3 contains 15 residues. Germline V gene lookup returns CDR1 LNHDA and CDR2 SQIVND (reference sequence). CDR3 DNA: TGTGCCAGTAGTATAGATGGCAGAGCCAACACTGAAGCTTTCTTT. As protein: CASSIDGRANTEAFF.

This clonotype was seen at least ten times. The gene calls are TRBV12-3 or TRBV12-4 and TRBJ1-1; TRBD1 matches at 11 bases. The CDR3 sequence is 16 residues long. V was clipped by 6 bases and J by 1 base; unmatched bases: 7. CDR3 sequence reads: CASRPGQGAGNTEAFF. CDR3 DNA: TGTGCCAGCAGACCTGGACAGGGGGCGGGGAACACTGAAGCTTTCTTT.

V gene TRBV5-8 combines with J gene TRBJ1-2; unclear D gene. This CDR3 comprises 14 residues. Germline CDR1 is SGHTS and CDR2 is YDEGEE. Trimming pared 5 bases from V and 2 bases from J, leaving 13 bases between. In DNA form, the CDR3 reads TGTGCCAGCAGTACCCGTGGAGGGAACTATGGCTACACCTTC. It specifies CASSTRGGNYGYTF.

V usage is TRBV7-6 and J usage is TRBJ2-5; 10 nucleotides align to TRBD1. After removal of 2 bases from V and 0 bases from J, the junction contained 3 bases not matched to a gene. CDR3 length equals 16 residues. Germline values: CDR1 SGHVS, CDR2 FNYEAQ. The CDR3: CASSLSGTGDQETQYF. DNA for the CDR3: TGTGCCAGCAGCTTAAGCGGGACAGGGGACCAAGAGACCCAGTACTTC.

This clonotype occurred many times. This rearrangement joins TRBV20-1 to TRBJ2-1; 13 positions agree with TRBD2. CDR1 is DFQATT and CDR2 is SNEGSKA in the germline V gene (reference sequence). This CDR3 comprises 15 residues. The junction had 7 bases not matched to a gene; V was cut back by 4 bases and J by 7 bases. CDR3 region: CSATTTSGRGNEQFF. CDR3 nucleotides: TGCAGTGCTACCACCACTAGCGGGAGGGGGAATGAGCAGTTCTTC.

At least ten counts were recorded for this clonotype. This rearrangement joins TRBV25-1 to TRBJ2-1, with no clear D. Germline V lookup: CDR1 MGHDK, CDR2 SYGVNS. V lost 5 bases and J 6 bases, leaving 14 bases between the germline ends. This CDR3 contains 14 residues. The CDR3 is CASSYEPPINEQFF. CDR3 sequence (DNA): TGTGCCAGCAGTTACGAACCCCCAATCAATGAGCAGTTCTTC.

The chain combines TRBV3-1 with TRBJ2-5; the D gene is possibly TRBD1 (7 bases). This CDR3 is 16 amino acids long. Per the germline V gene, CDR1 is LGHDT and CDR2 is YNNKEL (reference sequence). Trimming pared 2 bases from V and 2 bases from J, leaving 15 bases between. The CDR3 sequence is CASSQPGRGRQETQYF. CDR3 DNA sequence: TGTGCCAGCAGCCAACCTGGCAGGGGGAGGCAAGAGACCCAGTACTTC.

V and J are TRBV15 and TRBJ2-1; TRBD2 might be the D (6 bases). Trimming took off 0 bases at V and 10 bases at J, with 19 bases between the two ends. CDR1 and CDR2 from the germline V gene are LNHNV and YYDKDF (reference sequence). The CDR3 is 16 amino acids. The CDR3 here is CATSRDRGGYPGEQFF. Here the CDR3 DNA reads TGTGCCACCAGCAGAGATAGGGGAGGATATCCAGGAGAGCAGTTCTTC.

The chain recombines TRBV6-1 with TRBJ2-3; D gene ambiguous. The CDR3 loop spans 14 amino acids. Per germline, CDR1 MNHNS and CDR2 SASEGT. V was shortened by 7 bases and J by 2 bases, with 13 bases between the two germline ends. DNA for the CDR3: TGTGCCAGCATCAAGACTGCGGACACAGATACGCAGTATTTT. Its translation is CASIKTADTDTQYF.

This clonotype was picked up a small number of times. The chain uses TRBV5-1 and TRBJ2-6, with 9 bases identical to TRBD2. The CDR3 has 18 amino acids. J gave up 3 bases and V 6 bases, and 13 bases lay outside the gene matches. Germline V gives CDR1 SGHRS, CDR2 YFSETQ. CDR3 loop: CASKVLAGGPRGANVLTF. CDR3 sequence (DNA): TGCGCCAGCAAAGTATTGGCGGGGGGGCCCCGTGGGGCCAACGTCCTGACTTTC.

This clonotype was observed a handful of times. As DNA, the CDR3 is TGTGCCTGGAGCTCCCGTGGAGGAGCCAATCAGCCCCAGCATTTT. This codes for CAWSSRGGANQPQHF. This sequence joins TRBV30 and TRBJ1-5; D is uncertain. Germline V gene sequence: CDR1 GTSNPN, CDR2 SVGIG (reference sequence). Trimming left V 3 bases short and J 3 bases short, with 15 bases between. The CDR3 has 15 residues.

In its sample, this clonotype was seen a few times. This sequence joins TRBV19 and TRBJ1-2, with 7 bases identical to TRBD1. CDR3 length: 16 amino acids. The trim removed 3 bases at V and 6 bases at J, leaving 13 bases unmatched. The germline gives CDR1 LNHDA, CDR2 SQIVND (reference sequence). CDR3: CASSIGQGESMDGYTF. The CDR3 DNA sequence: TGTGCCAGTAGTATTGGGCAGGGGGAAAGTATGGATGGCTACACCTTC. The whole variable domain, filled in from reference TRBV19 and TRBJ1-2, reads DGGITQSPKYLFRKEGQNVTLSCEQNLNHDAMYWYRQDPGQGLRLIYYSQIVNDFQKGDIAEGYSVSREKKESFPLTVTSAQKNPTAFYLCASSIGQGESMDGYTFGSGTRLTVV.

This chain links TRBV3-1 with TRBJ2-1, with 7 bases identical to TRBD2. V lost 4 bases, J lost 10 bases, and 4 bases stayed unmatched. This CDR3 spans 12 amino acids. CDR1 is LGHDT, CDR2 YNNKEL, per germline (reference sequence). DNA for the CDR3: TGTGCCAGCAGCCGAGGGACTAACGAGCAGTTCTTC. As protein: CASSRGTNEQFF.

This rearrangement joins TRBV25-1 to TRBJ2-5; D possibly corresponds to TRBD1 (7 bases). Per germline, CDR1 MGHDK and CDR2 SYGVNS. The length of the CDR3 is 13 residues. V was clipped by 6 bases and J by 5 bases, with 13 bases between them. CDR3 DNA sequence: TGTGCCAGCAGCTCAGGGGGGAAGGAGACCCAGTACTTC. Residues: CASSSGGKETQYF.

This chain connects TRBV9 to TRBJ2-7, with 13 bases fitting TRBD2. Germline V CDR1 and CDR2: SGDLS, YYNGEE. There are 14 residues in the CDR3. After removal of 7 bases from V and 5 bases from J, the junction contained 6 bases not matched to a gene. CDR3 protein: CASGGTSGTHEQYF. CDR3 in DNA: TGTGCCAGCGGGGGGACTAGCGGGACCCACGAGCAGTACTTC.

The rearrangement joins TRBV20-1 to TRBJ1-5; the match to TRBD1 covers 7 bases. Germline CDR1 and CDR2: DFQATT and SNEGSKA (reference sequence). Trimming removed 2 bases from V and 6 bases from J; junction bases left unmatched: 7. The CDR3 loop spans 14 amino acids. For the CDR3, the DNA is TGCAGTGCTAGACTGGCAGGGGGTGGTCAGCCCCAGCATTTT. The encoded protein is CSARLAGGGQPQHF.

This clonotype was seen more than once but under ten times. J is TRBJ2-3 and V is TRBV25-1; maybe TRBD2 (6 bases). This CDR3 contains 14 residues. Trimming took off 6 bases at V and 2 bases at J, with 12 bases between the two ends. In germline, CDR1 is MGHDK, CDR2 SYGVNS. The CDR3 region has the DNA TGTGCCAGCAGGACGGGGGTATTCACAGATACGCAGTATTTT. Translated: CASRTGVFTDTQYF.

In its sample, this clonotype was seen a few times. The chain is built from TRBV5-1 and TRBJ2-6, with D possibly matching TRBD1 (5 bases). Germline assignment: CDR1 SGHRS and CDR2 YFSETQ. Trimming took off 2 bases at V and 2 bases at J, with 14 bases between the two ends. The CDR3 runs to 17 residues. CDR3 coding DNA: TGCGCCAGCAGCTTACGTCAGGGTAGCCCTGGGGCCAACGTCCTGACTTTC. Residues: CASSLRQGSPGANVLTF.

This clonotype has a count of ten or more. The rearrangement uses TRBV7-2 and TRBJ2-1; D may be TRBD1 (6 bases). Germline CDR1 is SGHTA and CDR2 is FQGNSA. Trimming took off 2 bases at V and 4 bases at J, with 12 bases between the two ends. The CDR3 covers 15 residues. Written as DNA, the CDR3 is TGTGCCAGCAGCTTACAAGGGGGTGCATACAATGAGCAGTTCTTC. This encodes CASSLQGGAYNEQFF. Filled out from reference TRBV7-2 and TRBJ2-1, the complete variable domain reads GAGVSQSPSNKVTEKGKDVELRCDPISGHTALYWYRQSLGQGLEFLIYFQGNSAPDKSGLPSDRFSAERTGGSVSTLTIQRTQQEDSAVYLCASSLQGGAYNEQFFGPGTRLTVL.

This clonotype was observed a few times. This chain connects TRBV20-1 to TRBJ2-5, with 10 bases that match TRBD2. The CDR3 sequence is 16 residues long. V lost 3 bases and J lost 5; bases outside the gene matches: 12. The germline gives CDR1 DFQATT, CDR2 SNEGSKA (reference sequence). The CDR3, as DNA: TGCAGTGCTAGCGGGGCACTAGCGGGGAGGGGGGAGACCCAGTACTTC. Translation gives CSASGALAGRGETQYF.

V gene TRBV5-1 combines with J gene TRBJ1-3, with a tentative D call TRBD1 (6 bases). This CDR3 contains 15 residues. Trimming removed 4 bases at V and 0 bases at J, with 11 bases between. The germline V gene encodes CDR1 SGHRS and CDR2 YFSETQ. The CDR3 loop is CASSPGDNSGNTIYF. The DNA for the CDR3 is TGCGCCAGCAGCCCGGGGGACAACTCTGGAAACACCATATATTTT.

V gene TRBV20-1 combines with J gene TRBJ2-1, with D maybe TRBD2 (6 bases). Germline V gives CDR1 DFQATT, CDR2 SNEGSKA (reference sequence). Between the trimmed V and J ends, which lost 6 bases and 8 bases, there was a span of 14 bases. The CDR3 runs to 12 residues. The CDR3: CSASLGEDEQFF. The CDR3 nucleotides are TGCAGTGCATCTCTAGGGGAGGATGAGCAGTTCTTC.

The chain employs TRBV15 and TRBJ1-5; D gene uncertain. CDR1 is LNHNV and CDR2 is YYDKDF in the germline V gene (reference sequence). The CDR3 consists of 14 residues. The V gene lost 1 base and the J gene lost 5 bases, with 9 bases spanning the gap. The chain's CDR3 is CATSRGPKDQPQHF. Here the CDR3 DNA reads TGTGCCACCAGCAGAGGGCCCAAAGATCAGCCCCAGCATTTT.